These 2 T cell receptor beta chains share one sample of origin, sequenced in a study of response to subunit inactivated influenza vaccine. TCRdb recomputed calls from the RT-PCR reads with MiXCR, one row per CDR3 protein. The repertoire includes more than 550,000 distinct CDR3 sequences, approximately 10% of them detected once, and 11% sits in the top ten. These data also formed part of another study, on T cells expressing NK-cell markers. In that study: Libraries used 5'RACE template switching adding universal primer site and UMIs.

The sample consisted of PBMCs from blood, taken on the day of vaccination. The receptors stem from a man aged 45-65 years who received an inactivated influenza vaccine.

The chain joins TRBV5-1 to TRBJ1-1; D is perhaps TRBD1 (6 bases). The CDR3 has 15 residues. From germline, CDR1 is SGHRS and CDR2 YFSETQ. Between the trimmed V and J ends, which lost 4 bases and 0 bases, there was a span of 13 bases. Written as DNA, the CDR3 is TGCGCCAGCAGCCTACCAGGGGCGATGAACACTGAAGCTTTCTTT. Amino acid sequence: CASSLPGAMNTEAFF.

This chain links TRBV6-5 with TRBJ2-1; D is ambiguous. Germline CDR1 MNHEY, CDR2 SVGAGI. The CDR3 is made up of 17 amino acids. V lost 0 bases to trimming and J lost 0 bases, with 12 bases between them. The CDR3 is CASSYSPGWDSYNEQFF. CDR3 coding DNA: TGTGCCAGCAGTTACTCGCCAGGTTGGGACTCCTACAATGAGCAGTTCTTC.